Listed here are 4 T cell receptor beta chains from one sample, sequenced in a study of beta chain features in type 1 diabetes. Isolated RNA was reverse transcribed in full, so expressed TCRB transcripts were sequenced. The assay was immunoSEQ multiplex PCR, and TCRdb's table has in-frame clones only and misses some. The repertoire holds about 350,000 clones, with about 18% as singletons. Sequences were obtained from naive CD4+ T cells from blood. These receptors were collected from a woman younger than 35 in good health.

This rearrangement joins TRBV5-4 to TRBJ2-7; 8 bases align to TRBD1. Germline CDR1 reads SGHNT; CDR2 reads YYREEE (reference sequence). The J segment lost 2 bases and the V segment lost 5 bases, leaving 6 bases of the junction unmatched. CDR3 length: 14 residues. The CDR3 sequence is CASRIDRGPYEQYF. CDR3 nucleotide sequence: TGTGCCAGCAGAATAGACAGGGGCCCCTACGAGCAGTACTTC.

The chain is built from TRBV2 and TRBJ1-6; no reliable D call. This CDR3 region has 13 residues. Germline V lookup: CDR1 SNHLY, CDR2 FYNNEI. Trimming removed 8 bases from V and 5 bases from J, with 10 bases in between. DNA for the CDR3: TGTGCCAGCGGAACAGAAGATAATTCACCCCTCCACTTT. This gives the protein CASGTEDNSPLHF.

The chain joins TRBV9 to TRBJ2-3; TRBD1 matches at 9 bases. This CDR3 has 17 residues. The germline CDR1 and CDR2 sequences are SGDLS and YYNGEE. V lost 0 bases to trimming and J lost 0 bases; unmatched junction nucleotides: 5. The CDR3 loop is CASSVEQGAYSTDTQYF. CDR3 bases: TGTGCCAGCAGCGTAGAACAGGGGGCCTATAGCACAGATACGCAGTATTTT.

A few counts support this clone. The CDR3 is CASSQDPTGDTDTQYF. The CDR3 region has the DNA TGTGCCAGCAGCCAAGACCCTACGGGGGACACAGATACGCAGTATTTT. The J gene is TRBJ2-3, the V gene TRBV4-2; D possibly corresponds to TRBD2 (6 bases). CDR1 is LGHNA, CDR2 YNFKEQ, per germline. Trimming took 0 bases from V and 2 from J, leaving 12 bases between them. The CDR3 is made up of 16 amino acids.